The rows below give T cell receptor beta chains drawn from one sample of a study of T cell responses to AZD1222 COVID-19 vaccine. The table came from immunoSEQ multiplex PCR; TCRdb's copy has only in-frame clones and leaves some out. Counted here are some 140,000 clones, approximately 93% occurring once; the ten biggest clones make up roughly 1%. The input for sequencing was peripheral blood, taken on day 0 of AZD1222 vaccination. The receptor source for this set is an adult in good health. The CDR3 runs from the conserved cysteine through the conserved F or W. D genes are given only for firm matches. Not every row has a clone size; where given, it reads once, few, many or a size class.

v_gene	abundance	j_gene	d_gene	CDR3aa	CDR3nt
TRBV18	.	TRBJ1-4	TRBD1	CASSYRTGNEKLFF	TGTGCCAGCTCATACAGGACAGGGAATGAAAAACTGTTTTTT
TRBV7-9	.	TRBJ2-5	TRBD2	CASFSAVAGGPGSQETQYF	TGTGCCAGCTTCTCGGCGGTAGCGGGGGGTCCTGGATCCCAAGAGACCCAGTACTTC
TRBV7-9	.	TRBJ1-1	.	CASSPTSGAPPFF	TGTGCCAGCAGCCCCACCAGTGGGGCCCCGCCTTTCTTT
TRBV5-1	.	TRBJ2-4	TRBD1	CASSLKTGDKNIQYF	TGCGCCAGCAGCTTGAAGACAGGGGACAAAAACATTCAGTACTTC
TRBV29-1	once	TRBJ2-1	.	CSVDRFGYRDVVQFF	TGCAGCGTTGACCGGTTTGGGTACCGGGATGTGGTGCAGTTCTTC
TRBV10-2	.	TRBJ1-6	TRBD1	CASNPGTGVGGSPLHF	TGCGCCAGCAACCCCGGGACAGGGGTGGGTGGTTCACCCCTCCACTTT
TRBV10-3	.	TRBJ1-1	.	CAIRNGQGEAFF	TGTGCCATCCGAAACGGGCAGGGAGAGGCTTTCTTT
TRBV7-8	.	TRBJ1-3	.	CASSLDARVAGNTIYF	TGTGCCAGCAGCTTAGATGCCAGGGTGGCTGGAAACACCATATATTTT
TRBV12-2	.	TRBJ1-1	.	CASRSRRDGDTNQAFF	TGTGCAAGTCGCTCCCGACGGGACGGGGACACAAACCAAGCTTTCTTT
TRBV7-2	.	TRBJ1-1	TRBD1	CASSNQGDTEAFF	TGTGCCAGCAGCAACCAGGGGGACACTGAAGCTTTCTTT
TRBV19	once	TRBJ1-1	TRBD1	CASRPGQGGGNTEAFF	TGTGCCAGTAGACCCGGACAGGGGGGAGGGAACACTGAAGCTTTCTTT
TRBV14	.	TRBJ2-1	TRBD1	CASSHPQAGTGGYEQFF	TGTGCCAGCAGCCACCCTCAGGCCGGGACAGGGGGCTATGAGCAGTTCTTC
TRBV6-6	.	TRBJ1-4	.	CATQRPPMSSGEKLFF	TGTGCCACCCAGCGGCCCCCGATGTCCTCAGGTGAAAAACTGTTTTTT
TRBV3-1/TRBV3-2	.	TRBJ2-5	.	CASSDRTGAVTQYF	TGTGCCAGCAGCGATAGGACGGGGGCTGTGACCCAGTACTTC
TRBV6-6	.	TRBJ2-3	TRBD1	CASSNPTGPFTDTQYF	TGTGCCAGCAGTAACCCGACAGGGCCCTTCACAGATACGCAGTATTTT
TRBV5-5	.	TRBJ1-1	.	CASSLLRNTEAFF	TGTGCCAGCAGCTTGCTCCGGAACACTGAAGCTTTCTTT
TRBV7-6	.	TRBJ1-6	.	CASSFGRIFSYNSPLHF	TGTGCCAGCAGCTTCGGCCGAATTTTCTCCTATAATTCACCCCTCCACTTT
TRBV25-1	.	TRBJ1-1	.	CASSLTGGYTEAFF	TGTGCCAGCAGTCTAACGGGGGGGTACACTGAAGCTTTCTTT
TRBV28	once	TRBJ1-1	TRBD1	CASSRQGEMNTEAFF	TGTGCCAGCAGTCGACAGGGAGAGATGAACACTGAAGCTTTCTTT
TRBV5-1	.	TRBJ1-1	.	CASSPGGTTEAFF	TGCGCCAGCAGCCCGGGGGGGACCACTGAAGCTTTCTTT
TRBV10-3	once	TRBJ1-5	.	CAISESVQVGQPQHF	TGTGCCATCAGTGAGTCGGTACAGGTCGGGCAGCCCCAGCATTTT
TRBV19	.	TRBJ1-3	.	CASMARGRGSGNTIYF	TGTGCCAGTATGGCACGGGGGAGGGGCTCTGGAAACACCATATATTTT
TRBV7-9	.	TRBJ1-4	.	CASSFLSGINEKLFF	TGTGCCAGCAGCTTTCTATCCGGGATTAATGAAAAACTGTTTTTT
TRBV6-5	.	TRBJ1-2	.	CASSRGRNYGYTF	TGTGCCAGCAGTCGAGGCAGGAACTATGGCTACACCTTC
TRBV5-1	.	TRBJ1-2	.	CASSLGQLRTNYGYTF	TGCGCCAGCAGCTTGGGACAGCTGAGGACTAACTATGGCTACACCTTC
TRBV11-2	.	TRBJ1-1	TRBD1	CASSIDRGSTEAFF	TGTGCCAGCAGCATCGACAGGGGCTCCACTGAAGCTTTCTTT
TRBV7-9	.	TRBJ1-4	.	CASSYRLGEKLFF	TGTGCCAGCAGCTATAGGTTGGGTGAAAAACTGTTTTTT
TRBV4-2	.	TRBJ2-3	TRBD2	CASSQEASGGPDTQYF	TGTGCCAGCAGCCAAGAGGCTAGCGGGGGACCAGATACGCAGTATTTT
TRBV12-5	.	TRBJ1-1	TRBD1	CASGSIPSGQGDRYTEAFF	TGTGCTAGTGGTTCAATACCTTCGGGACAGGGGGATCGGTACACTGAAGCTTTCTTT
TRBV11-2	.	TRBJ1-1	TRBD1	CASSVTRDRARTEAFF	TGTGCCAGCAGCGTTACCCGGGACAGGGCGCGCACTGAAGCTTTCTTT
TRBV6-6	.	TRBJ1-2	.	CASSYLADHGYTF	TGTGCCAGCAGTTACTTGGCGGATCACGGCTACACCTTC
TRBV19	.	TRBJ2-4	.	CASRRGGRAKNIQYF	TGTGCCAGTCGTAGGGGGGGTAGGGCCAAAAACATTCAGTACTTC
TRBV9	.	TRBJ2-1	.	CASSLGSNEQFF	TGTGCCAGCAGCCTCGGCAGCAATGAGCAGTTCTTC
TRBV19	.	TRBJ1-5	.	CASSIAQSSNQPQHF	TGTGCCAGTAGTATAGCACAGAGTAGCAATCAGCCCCAGCATTTT
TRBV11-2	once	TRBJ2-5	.	CASSFPDRGAQETQYF	TGTGCCAGCAGCTTCCCTGACCGCGGCGCACAAGAGACCCAGTACTTC
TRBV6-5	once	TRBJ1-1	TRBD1	CASSYGGTANTEAFF	TGTGCCAGCAGTTACGGTGGGACAGCTAACACTGAAGCTTTCTTT
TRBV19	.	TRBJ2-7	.	CASSNDYSYEQYF	TGTGCCAGTAGTAATGATTATTCCTACGAGCAGTACTTC
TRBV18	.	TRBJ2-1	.	CASSPTRDHEQFF	TGTGCCAGCTCACCGACTCGGGACCACGAGCAGTTCTTC
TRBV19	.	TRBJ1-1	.	CASSIAWEAFF	TGTGCCAGTAGTATAGCGTGGGAAGCTTTCTTT
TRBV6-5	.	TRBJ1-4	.	CASTPTNLPNGKLFF	TGTGCCAGCACCCCAACGAATCTCCCCAACGGGAAACTGTTTTTT
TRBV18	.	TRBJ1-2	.	CASSPDGRVNYGYTF	TGTGCCAGCTCACCAGACGGCAGGGTTAACTATGGCTACACCTTC
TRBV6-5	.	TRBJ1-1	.	CASSQGRQNTEAFF	TGTGCCAGCAGTCAGGGACGGCAGAACACTGAAGCTTTCTTT
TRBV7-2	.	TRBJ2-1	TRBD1	CASSSGQGASYNEQFF	TGTGCCAGCAGCTCGGGACAGGGGGCGTCCTACAATGAGCAGTTCTTC
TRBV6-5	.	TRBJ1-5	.	CASMRGDASQPQHF	TGTGCCAGCATGAGAGGGGACGCTAGCCAGCCCCAGCATTTT
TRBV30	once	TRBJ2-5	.	CAWINEGGAETQYF	TGTGCCTGGATCAACGAGGGAGGTGCAGAGACCCAGTACTTC
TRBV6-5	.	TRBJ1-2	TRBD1	CASGSGTVNYGYTF	TGTGCCAGCGGATCCGGGACAGTGAACTATGGCTACACCTTC
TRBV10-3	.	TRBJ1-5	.	CAISESGGRTPNQPQHF	TGTGCCATCAGTGAGTCAGGAGGACGGACTCCCAATCAGCCCCAGCATTTT
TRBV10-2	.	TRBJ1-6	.	CASSESWGGVVSNSPLHF	TGCGCCAGCAGTGAGTCGTGGGGCGGTGTAGTGTCGAATTCACCCCTCCACTTT
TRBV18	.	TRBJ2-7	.	CASSLHREDEQYF	TGTGCCAGCTCACTGCACAGAGAGGACGAGCAGTACTTC
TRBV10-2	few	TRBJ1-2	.	CASSGGTGTSGPGYGYTF	TGCGCCAGCAGTGGCGGGACCGGGACATCGGGTCCCGGCTATGGCTACACCTTC
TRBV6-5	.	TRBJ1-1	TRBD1	CASRTQTGVGTEAFF	TGTGCCAGCAGGACTCAGACAGGGGTGGGCACTGAAGCTTTCTTT
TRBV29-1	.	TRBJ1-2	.	CSVEKNYGYTF	TGCAGCGTTGAAAAGAACTATGGCTACACCTTC
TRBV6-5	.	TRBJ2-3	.	CASSRGAGTDTQYF	TGTGCCAGCAGCCGGGGGGCCGGAACAGATACGCAGTATTTT
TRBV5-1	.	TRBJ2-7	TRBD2	CASSTGLAGGAYEQYF	TGCGCCAGCAGCACCGGACTAGCGGGGGGGGCCTACGAGCAGTACTTC
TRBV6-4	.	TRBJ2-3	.	CASSVGGGADTQYF	TGTGCCAGCAGTGTAGGCGGGGGCGCAGATACGCAGTATTTT
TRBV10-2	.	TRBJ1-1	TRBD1	CASSETGQVFLADAFF	TGCGCCAGCAGTGAGACGGGACAGGTCTTTCTTGCCGATGCTTTCTTT
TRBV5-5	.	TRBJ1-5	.	CASSPHGYQPQHF	TGTGCCAGCAGCCCACACGGTTATCAGCCCCAGCATTTT
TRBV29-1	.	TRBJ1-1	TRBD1	CSVAVRGRWTEAFF	TGCAGCGTTGCTGTGAGGGGGCGGTGGACTGAAGCTTTCTTT
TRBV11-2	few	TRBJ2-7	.	CASSLNWGNTRSPYEQYF	TGTGCCAGCAGCTTAAATTGGGGTAATACAAGGAGCCCCTACGAGCAGTACTTC